Described below is a single T cell receptor beta chain sequence and its context. As yet, its antigen is unknown. The table came from immunoSEQ multiplex PCR; TCRdb's copy has only in-frame clones and leaves some out. This repertoire shows under 85,000 clones, around 74% found once; its top ten account for roughly 1.2%. Viral peptide pool expansion of antigen-specific CD4+ T cells preceded sequencing in the ViraFEST assay. With about ten days of culture completed, CD4+ T cells were isolated. Two-dose vaccination with either BNT162b2 or mRNA-1273 was given to the participants. These data originate in a study of vaccination effects on CD4 cells after COVID-19. About the research overall: The median interval between the second dose and post-vaccine sampling was 72 days.

This CDR3 has 16 residues. From germline, CDR1 is SGHDT and CDR2 YYEEEE. The V gene lost 0 bases and the J gene lost 0 bases, with 13 bases spanning the gap. Source: CD4+ T cells from PBMCs cultured with HCoV-OC43 spike peptides, taken after COVID-19 vaccination. Subset noted: HCoV-OC43 spike overlapping peptide pool stimulation. This TCR came from a human donor who received a COVID-19 vaccine. The chain combines TRBV5-6 with TRBJ2-7; D gene ambiguous. CDR3 in amino acids: CASSLVGDASSYEQYV. In DNA form, the CDR3 reads TGTGCCAGCAGCTTGGTTGGGGATGCCAGCTCCTACGAGCAGTACGTC.